This record looks at one T cell receptor (beta chain) sequence and its context. These data belong to a study of T cell changes during pregnancy in multiple sclerosis. The V segment lost 2 bases and the J segment 8 bases; nucleotides outside the gene matches: 14. Germline CDR1 SNHLY, CDR2 FYNNEI. The CDR3 spans 16 residues. Libraries were prepared by immunoSEQ multiplex PCR; TCRdb keeps only in-frame clonotypes and omits some of them. This table has 35,000 to 40,000 clones, roughly 90% appearing once. The sequenced sample was CD8+ T cells from peripheral blood mononuclear cells, obtained in the third trimester of pregnancy. The rearrangement joins TRBV2 to TRBJ1-2; TRBD1 matches 7 bases. This receptor was obtained from a female donor with multiple sclerosis, enrolled in a pregnancy study. The CDR3 DNA sequence: TGTGCCAGCAGTGAACTTCCCGGGACAGCGTTCAGAGGCTACACCTTC. Translated, it gives CASSELPGTAFRGYTF. Full variable domain (remainder filled in from reference TRBV2 and TRBJ1-2): EPEVTQTPSHQVTQMGQEVILRCVPISNHLYFYWYRQILGQKVEFLVSFYNNEISEKSEIFDDQFSVERPDGSNFTLKIRSTKLEDSAMYFCASSELPGTAFRGYTFGSGTRLTVV.